The 15 T cell receptor beta chains listed next were all sequenced from one sample in a study of blood T cell repertoires in COVID-19. Some clones are missing from TCRdb's copy, which holds only in-frame ones; the method was immunoSEQ multiplex PCR. This table holds 120,000 to 150,000 clones, around 90% found once. Material for sequencing was peripheral blood. The receptors were gathered from a human donor in a cohort sampled during active COVID-19.

The V and J genes are TRBV27 and TRBJ1-1; no definite D call. The ends were cut back, 3 bases at V and 7 bases at J, with 12 bases in the middle. The CDR3 has 13 residues. Germline loops: CDR1 MNHEY, CDR2 SMNVEV (reference sequence). CDR3 nucleotides: TGTGCCAGCAGTTTTTATTGGGGAGGTGAAGCTTTCTTT. Translating gives CASSFYWGGEAFF.

The rearrangement joins TRBV5-1 to TRBJ2-1; 7 positions agree with TRBD2. The CDR3 contains 17 residues. Unmatched junction bases numbered 6, after V lost 0 bases and J lost 0 bases. Germline lookup yields CDR1 SGHRS and CDR2 YFSETQ. The CDR3 loop is CASSLVPSGLSYNEQFF. CDR3 DNA sequence: TGCGCCAGCAGCTTGGTGCCTAGCGGCCTCTCCTACAATGAGCAGTTCTTC. Drawing the rest from reference TRBV5-1 and TRBJ2-1, the complete variable domain is KAGVTQTPRYLIKTRGQQVTLSCSPISGHRSVSWYQQTPGQGLQFLFEYFSETQRNKGNFPGRFSGRQFSNSRSEMNVSTLELGDSALYLCASSLVPSGLSYNEQFFGPGTRLTVL.

This clone was seen repeatedly, ten times or more. The rearrangement links TRBV20-1 to TRBJ1-2; a weak D match, TRBD1 (6 bases). CDR3 length equals 13 residues. V was clipped by 3 bases and J by 8 bases, with 16 bases between them. Germline V CDR1 and CDR2: DFQATT, SNEGSKA (reference sequence). CDR3 in amino acids: CSASPETGWGYTF. CDR3 nucleotides: TGCAGTGCTAGTCCCGAAACAGGGTGGGGCTACACCTTC.

The CDR3 DNA follows: TGTGCCAGCAATATCGACAGGGCAAATTCACCCCTCCACTTT. Amino acids: CASNIDRANSPLHF. The genes are TRBV2 and TRBJ1-6; 7 nucleotides align to TRBD1. The V segment lost 7 bases and the J segment 7 bases; nucleotides outside the gene matches: 7. The CDR3 has 14 residues. Germline values: CDR1 SNHLY, CDR2 FYNNEI. Full variable domain (remainder filled in from reference TRBV2 and TRBJ1-6): EPEVTQTPSHQVTQMGQEVILRCVPISNHLYFYWYRQILGQKVEFLVSFYNNEISEKSEIFDDQFSVERPDGSNFTLKIRSTKLEDSAMYFCASNIDRANSPLHFGNGTRLTVT.

V usage is TRBV28 and J usage is TRBJ2-1; TRBD1 matches 8 bases. V was clipped by 3 bases and J by 0 bases; unmatched bases: 10. Germline assignment: CDR1 MDHEN and CDR2 SYDVKM. This CDR3 region has 18 residues. CDR3 sequence: CASSFGQGALSSYNEQFF. The CDR3 bases are TGTGCCAGCAGTTTCGGGCAGGGGGCGTTGAGCTCCTACAATGAGCAGTTCTTC.

The chain links TRBV6-2 or TRBV6-3 to TRBJ2-1; 9 positions match TRBD2. Germline CDR1 is MNHEY and CDR2 is SVGEGT. The CDR3 extends over 18 amino acids. V was pared by 6 bases and J by 0 bases, with 12 bases of the junction left unmatched. The DNA for the CDR3 is TGTGCCAGCAGCTCGACTAGCGGAACACAATCCTCCTACAATGAGCAGTTCTTC. Translation gives CASSSTSGTQSSYNEQFF.

The sample holds one count of this clone. The chain's CDR3 is CASRPGQGTNEKLFF. The CDR3 region has the DNA TGTGCCAGCAGACCCGGACAGGGAACTAATGAAAAACTGTTTTTT. The gene calls are TRBV6-5 and TRBJ1-4; 8 bases match TRBD1. Trimming at V came to 6 bases and at J to 1 base, leaving 4 bases not matched to a gene. Per germline, CDR1 MNHEY and CDR2 SVGAGI. This CDR3 spans 15 amino acids.

The J gene is TRBJ2-6, the V gene TRBV27; 7 nucleotides agree with TRBD1. J was trimmed by 0 bases and V by 4 bases; bases with no gene match: 9. This CDR3 comprises 18 residues. Germline values: CDR1 MNHEY, CDR2 SMNVEV (reference sequence). The CDR3 nucleotides read TGTGCCAGCAGTTCTTTAACAGGGGCTATCTCTGGGGCCAACGTCCTGACTTTC. Translating gives CASSSLTGAISGANVLTF.

This clone has a handful of counts. The chain carries TRBV6-6 and TRBJ1-2, with a tentative D call TRBD1 (6 bases). The CDR3 covers 12 residues. V dropped 7 bases and J dropped 8 bases, with 14 bases sitting between them. The germline CDR1 and CDR2 sequences are MNHNY and SVGAGI (reference sequence). The CDR3 nucleotides are TGTGCCAGCACCCAGGGGAAGGAGGGCTACACCTTC. It translates to CASTQGKEGYTF.

The chain joins TRBV5-1 to TRBJ2-2; D not resolved. The CDR3 totals 13 residues. The germline CDR1 and CDR2 sequences are SGHRS and YFSETQ. V was trimmed by 0 bases and J by 8 bases, leaving 8 bases between them. The CDR3, as DNA: TGCGCCAGCAGCTTGGCCGGCGGTGGGGAGCTGTTTTTT. Its translation: CASSLAGGGELFF.

A remark on this clone: The sample contains more than one DNA sequence encoding this CDR3. The chain uses TRBV7-9 and TRBJ2-3; perhaps TRBD2 as D (6 bases). Deletions cut 0 bases from V and 3 bases from J, with 7 bases between. Germline V gene data show CDR1 as SEHNR and CDR2 as FQNEAQ (reference sequence). This CDR3 has 14 amino acids. The CDR3: CASSLAGGTDTQYF. The CDR3 DNA sequence: TGTGCCAGCAGCTTAGCGGGAGGTACAGATACGCAGTATTTT.

The chain employs TRBV2 and TRBJ2-3; 7 nucleotides agree with TRBD1. The CDR3 runs to 12 residues. Germline trimming cut 5 bases from V and 9 bases from J; bases unmatched to any gene: 5. The germline CDR1 and CDR2 sequences are SNHLY and FYNNEI. This CDR3 reads CASSQTGLTQYF. In DNA form, the CDR3 reads TGTGCCAGCAGTCAGACAGGGTTGACGCAGTATTTT.

The V gene is TRBV3-1 (or the pseudogene TRBV3-2), the J gene TRBJ2-2, with 10 bases fitting TRBD2. There are 12 residues in the CDR3. The germline V gene has CDR1 LGHDT and CDR2 YNNKEL (reference sequence). The CDR3 sequence: CASGRAVGELFF. In nucleotides, the CDR3 is TGTGCGAGCGGGAGGGCCGTCGGGGAGCTGTTTTTT.

V gene TRBV7-9 combines with J gene TRBJ2-5; 8 bases line up with TRBD2. CDR3 size: 13 residues. The germline gives CDR1 SEHNR, CDR2 FQNEAQ (reference sequence). The V and J ends lost 5 bases and 7 bases, in that order; junction bases with no gene match: 6. The chain's CDR3 is CASSGLADATQYF. In DNA, the CDR3 is TGTGCCAGCAGCGGACTAGCAGATGCGACCCAGTACTTC.

V and J are TRBV5-1 and TRBJ2-3; TRBD2 matches 10 bases. Germline V gene lookup returns CDR1 SGHRS and CDR2 YFSETQ. The CDR3 spans 19 residues. J gave up 6 bases and V 4 bases, and 20 bases lay outside the gene matches. The CDR3 DNA is TGCGCCAGCAGCGAAGATCCAGCGGGGGGGCCAGTACCTCCCGATACGCAGTATTTT. Protein: CASSEDPAGGPVPPDTQYF.